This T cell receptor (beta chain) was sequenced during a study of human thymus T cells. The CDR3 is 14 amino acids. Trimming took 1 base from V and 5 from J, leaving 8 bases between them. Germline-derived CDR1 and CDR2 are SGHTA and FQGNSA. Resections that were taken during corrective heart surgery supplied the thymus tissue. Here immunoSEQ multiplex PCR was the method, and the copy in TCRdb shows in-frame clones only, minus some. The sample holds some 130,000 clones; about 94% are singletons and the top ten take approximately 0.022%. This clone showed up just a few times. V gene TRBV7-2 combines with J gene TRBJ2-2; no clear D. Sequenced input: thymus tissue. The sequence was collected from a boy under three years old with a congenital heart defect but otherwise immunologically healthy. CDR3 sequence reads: CASSLDRNTGELFF. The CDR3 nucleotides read TGTGCCAGCAGCTTAGATAGGAATACCGGGGAGCTGTTTTTT.